A selection of T cell receptor beta chains follows, all from one sample in a study of CD8 T cells in Susac syndrome. Each CDR3 protein is one row after TCRdb ran MiXCR on the immunoSEQ multiplex PCR reads. The table lists approximately 210,000 distinct CDR3 sequences, about 95% of them singletons. Source material: CD4+ T cells from PBMCs. These receptors were collected from a human donor with multiple sclerosis. Both conserved end residues are part of each CDR3. Each record gives: V gene, clone size, CDR3 protein. Rows may omit the clone size; those that give it use once, few, many or a size class.

V: TRBV29-1
size: -
CDR3: CSVGGTLNTEAFF

V: TRBV12-3/TRBV12-4
size: -
CDR3: CASSRNRARTEAFF

V: TRBV20-1
size: -
CDR3: CSASPGTGTGPEQYF

V: TRBV18
size: -
CDR3: CASSPQGDEQYF

V: TRBV7-8
size: -
CDR3: CASSVQASRGAFF

V: TRBV12-3/TRBV12-4
size: -
CDR3: CASSSGMGVDTQYF

V: TRBV7-8
size: -
CDR3: CASSLGDHPQETQYF

V: TRBV29-1
size: -
CDR3: CSGTVENTIYF

V: TRBV12-3/TRBV12-4
size: -
CDR3: CASSRGGSSNTGELFF

V: TRBV4-2
size: -
CDR3: CASSPDSTATRGTEAFF

V: TRBV2
size: -
CDR3: CASRGTGLFPEAFF

V: TRBV29-1
size: -
CDR3: CSVESGETQYF

V: TRBV27
size: -
CDR3: CASSFSSVSYNEQFF

V: TRBV5-1
size: -
CDR3: CASSFPQNTGELFF

V: TRBV4-1
size: -
CDR3: CASSQDLAGHVYNEQFF

V: TRBV20-1
size: -
CDR3: CSASKLGQPQHF

V: TRBV2
size: -
CDR3: CASSEDSYSNQPQHF

V: TRBV28
size: -
CDR3: CASESRQARSYNEQFF

V: TRBV25-1
size: few
CDR3: CASSRRNEQFF

V: TRBV4-1
size: -
CDR3: CASSLVPGTDTQYF

V: TRBV3-1
size: -
CDR3: CASSQVGYEQYF

V: TRBV3-1
size: -
CDR3: CASSQAGGANEQYF

V: TRBV7-2
size: -
CDR3: CASSFGLKYEQYF

V: TRBV7-7
size: -
CDR3: CASSLGGPAALDGYTF

V: TRBV28
size: -
CDR3: CASTRLDTEAFF

V: TRBV11-1
size: -
CDR3: CASSLRVPGAGTEAFF

V: TRBV3-1
size: -
CDR3: CASSQDEATLHF

V: TRBV24-1
size: -
CDR3: CATSDSRDRVYNEQFF

V: TRBV13
size: -
CDR3: CASSLGSIDYGYTF

V: TRBV12-5
size: -
CDR3: CASGLVSYEQYF